The clone carrying this T cell receptor (beta chain) was seen repeatedly, ten times or more. Its antigen is unidentified. These data are taken from a study of T cells in Graves' hyperthyroidism and ophthalmopathy. Study-wide context: At initial diagnosis, before any treatment had begun, peripheral blood was obtained. General study points: Among clonotypes expanded in thyroid above 0.001, most were also found in blood.

CDR1 GTSNPN and CDR2 SVGIG come from the germline V gene (reference sequence). This CDR3 has 13 amino acids. V lost 4 bases and J lost 3, with 12 bases in between. Patients aged 18 to 65 had newly diagnosed hyperthyroidism lasting under 2 months. Fresh peripheral blood, 8 to 10 ml, was the source of the PBMCs. TCR beta CDR3 sequences were amplified from RNA transcripts. Initially, a first-round RT-PCR of the TCR CDR3 employed the HTBI primer set. TCRdb re-derived calls from the multiplex PCR reads in MiXCR, one entry per CDR3 protein. Of 400,000 to 550,000 distinct CDR3 sequences in the sample, under 15% were seen once.

The chain is built from TRBV30 and TRBJ1-1; D is undetermined. Sample: blood. This clonotype originated in a young woman with Graves' hyperthyroidism. The CDR3 loop is CAWTLVEYTEAFF. The DNA for the CDR3 is TGTGCCTGGACCTTGGTGGAATACACTGAAGCTTTCTTT.